Below are 17 T cell receptor beta chains sequenced from a single sample in a study of T-cell memory formation after mild COVID-19. MiXCR was run by TCRdb on the 5' RACE reads, yielding one entry per CDR3 protein. This table holds approximately 100,000 distinct CDR3 sequences, approximately 23% found once. The sequenced sample consisted of PBMCs or a T cell subset sorted from them (not recorded which). The origin of the receptors is a man younger than 30 who had mild COVID-19 (a few samples of this study predate the infection). Cell type and time point are not known.

The chain links TRBV7-3 to TRBJ2-3; TRBD1 aligns across 7 bases. Trimming cost V 2 bases and J 5 bases; bases outside gene matches: 7. Per germline, CDR1 SGHTA and CDR2 FQGTGA. The CDR3 extends over 15 amino acids. The CDR3 is CASSLWGQFGDTQYF. The CDR3 coding sequence is TGTGCCAGCAGCTTATGGGGACAGTTTGGAGATACGCAGTATTTT.

The CDR3 protein is CASSVPTGGQETQYF. In DNA, the CDR3 is TGTGCCAGTAGCGTCCCGACAGGGGGGCAGGAGACCCAGTACTTC. The chain combines TRBV19 with TRBJ2-5; 9 bases are a match to TRBD1. V dropped 6 bases and J dropped 5; count of bases not matched to a gene: 10. In germline, CDR1 is LNHDA, CDR2 SQIVND (reference sequence). This CDR3 contains 15 residues.

This clonotype came up a few times. Here the CDR3 DNA reads TGTGCCAGCAGTGAGTTTGGCCAGACGACCTACGCCAAAAACATTCAGTACTTC. Translating it yields CASSEFGQTTYAKNIQYF. This chain links TRBV6-4 with TRBJ2-4, with unresolved D. Germline lookup yields CDR1 MRHNA and CDR2 SNTAGT. The CDR3 extends over 18 amino acids. Trimming took 3 bases from V and 1 from J, leaving 19 bases between them.

This clonotype was counted only a few times. This sequence joins TRBV6-5 and TRBJ2-2; D is uncertain. The CDR3 extends over 14 amino acids. V was shortened by 5 bases and J by 5 bases, with 12 bases between the two germline ends. Germline assignment: CDR1 MNHEY and CDR2 SVGAGI. DNA of the CDR3: TGTGCCAGCAGTAGGCGACCTGAAACCGGGGAGCTGTTTTTT. It is translated as CASSRRPETGELFF.

V usage is TRBV12-3 or TRBV12-4 and J usage is TRBJ2-7, with a possible D match to TRBD1 (5 bases). There are 12 residues in the CDR3. The V end was cut by 8 bases, the J end by 13 bases, with 21 bases between. This chain's CDR3 is CASAPWGSSPYV. CDR3 coding DNA: TGTGCCAGCGCCCCGTGGGGCTCTTCTCCTTACGTC.

This clonotype was counted ten times or more. The chain links TRBV7-9 to TRBJ1-5; D might be TRBD1 (5 bases). The CDR3 has 15 residues. With 5 bases removed from V and 4 bases from J, the gap between germline ends came to 15 bases. Looked up from germline, CDR1 is SEHNR and CDR2 is FQNEAQ (reference sequence). The CDR3, as DNA: TGTGCCAGCAGCGACTCGGGGTGGGGGAATCAGCCCCAGCATTTT. Encoded protein: CASSDSGWGNQPQHF.

This clonotype was seen just once. The chain carries TRBV6-5 and TRBJ1-2; 8 bases agree with TRBD1. This CDR3 has 14 amino acids. The germline CDR1 and CDR2 sequences are MNHEY and SVGAGI. V dropped 5 bases and J dropped 4; count of bases not matched to a gene: 6. For the CDR3, the DNA is TGTGCCAGCAGTCTGACCGGGACAGGCTATGGCTACACCTTC. Protein product: CASSLTGTGYGYTF.

V usage is TRBV7-2 and J usage is TRBJ1-2, with a tentative D call TRBD1 (5 bases). Trimming took 2 bases from V and 8 from J, leaving 15 bases between them. Germline V lookup: CDR1 SGHTA, CDR2 FQGNSA. This CDR3 comprises 14 residues. The CDR3 sequence is CASSLLRGEGGYTF. Written as DNA, the CDR3 is TGTGCCAGCAGCTTACTCCGAGGGGAAGGAGGCTACACCTTC.

This clonotype was found a few times. V and J are TRBV20-1 and TRBJ1-4, with 10 bases fitting TRBD1. Trimming at V came to 3 bases and at J to 8 bases, leaving 6 bases not matched to a gene. CDR3 length: 14 amino acids. Germline assignment: CDR1 DFQATT and CDR2 SNEGSKA (reference sequence). Here the CDR3 reads CSARGQGTMEKLFF. In DNA form, the CDR3 reads TGCAGTGCTAGGGGACAGGGGACGATGGAAAAACTGTTTTTT.

The chain uses TRBV12-5 and TRBJ2-3; a weak D match, TRBD2 (6 bases). CDR1 is LGHNT, CDR2 FRNRAP, per germline. Deletions cut 5 bases from V and 6 bases from J, with 18 bases between. The CDR3 spans 15 residues. The CDR3 region is CASGPGEGGGDTQYF. The CDR3 nucleotides are TGTGCTAGTGGTCCCGGTGAAGGTGGGGGGGATACGCAGTATTTT.

The chain employs TRBV6-1 and TRBJ2-1; D is possibly TRBD1 (6 bases). Germline CDR1 and CDR2: MNHNS and SASEGT. The CDR3 loop spans 17 amino acids. V was pared by 5 bases and J by 2 bases, with 19 bases between. CDR3 in amino acids: CASSPRGVGAAYNEQFF. In DNA form, the CDR3 reads TGTGCCAGCAGTCCAAGAGGGGTGGGGGCCGCCTACAATGAGCAGTTCTTC.

This clonotype has only a few counts. The genes are TRBV7-2 and TRBJ2-3; 8 bases agree with TRBD2. CDR1 and CDR2 (germline): SGHTA, FQGNSA. This CDR3 spans 16 amino acids. V was clipped by 5 bases and J by 6 bases; unmatched bases: 13. In DNA, the CDR3 is TGTGCCAGCAGCGAGTTCCCCGGGGGGGGCGGGGATACGCAGTATTTT. It specifies CASSEFPGGGGDTQYF.

This rearrangement joins TRBV12-3 or TRBV12-4 to TRBJ2-7; TRBD1 agrees at 8 bases. There are 16 residues in the CDR3. The V segment lost 6 bases and the J segment 0 bases; nucleotides outside the gene matches: 10. In DNA, the CDR3 is TGTGCCAGCAGCAGCAGGACAGGGAAGTCCTCCTACGAGCAGTACTTC. It yields the protein CASSSRTGKSSYEQYF.

The J gene is TRBJ2-3, the V gene TRBV7-8, with D possibly matching TRBD2 (6 bases). CDR3 length: 16 amino acids. The V and J ends lost 5 bases and 0 bases respectively, with 15 bases between them. Per germline, CDR1 SGHVS and CDR2 FQNEAQ. CDR3 residues: CASSGVGRGSTDTQYF. DNA of the CDR3: TGTGCCAGCAGCGGCGTTGGGCGGGGTAGCACAGATACGCAGTATTTT.

This chain connects TRBV11-2 to TRBJ2-5, with D tentatively TRBD1 or TRBD2 (6 bases each). The V and J ends lost 1 base and 0 bases respectively, with 15 bases between them. The CDR3 consists of 17 residues. Germline CDR1 and CDR2: SGHAT and FQNNGV. In DNA form, the CDR3 reads TGTGCCAGCAGCTTAGGAGGGGGGACTCTCGACCAAGAGACCCAGTACTTC. Translation: CASSLGGGTLDQETQYF.

J is TRBJ1-2 and V is TRBV4-1; D is perhaps TRBD1 (5 bases). Trimming pared 1 base from V and 2 bases from J, leaving 11 bases between. CDR3 size: 15 residues. Germline V lookup: CDR1 MGHRA, CDR2 YSYEKL. The CDR3 bases are TGCGCCAGCAGCCAAGTTGCAGGGCTCAACTATGGCTACACCTTC. Its protein is CASSQVAGLNYGYTF.

This clonotype appeared a few times. The rearrangement links TRBV30 to TRBJ1-5, with no clear D. The V end was cut by 2 bases, the J end by 2 bases, with 10 bases between. This CDR3 spans 14 amino acids. The germline V gene encodes CDR1 GTSNPN and CDR2 SVGIG (reference sequence). CDR3 coding DNA: TGTGCCTGGAGTTTGGGATTTGGCAATCAGCCCCAGCATTTT. Translation gives CAWSLGFGNQPQHF.